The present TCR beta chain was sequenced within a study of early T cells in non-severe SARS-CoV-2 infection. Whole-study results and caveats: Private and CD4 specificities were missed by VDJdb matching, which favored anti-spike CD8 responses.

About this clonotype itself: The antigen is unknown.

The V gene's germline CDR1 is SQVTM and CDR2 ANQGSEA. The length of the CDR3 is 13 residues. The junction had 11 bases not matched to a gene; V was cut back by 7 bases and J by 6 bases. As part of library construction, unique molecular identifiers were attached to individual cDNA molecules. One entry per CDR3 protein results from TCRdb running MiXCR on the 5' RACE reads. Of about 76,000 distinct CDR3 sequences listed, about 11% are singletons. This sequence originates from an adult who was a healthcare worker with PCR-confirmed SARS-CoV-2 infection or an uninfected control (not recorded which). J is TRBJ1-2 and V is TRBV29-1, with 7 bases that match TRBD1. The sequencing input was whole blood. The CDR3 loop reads CSAGQGDVDGYTF. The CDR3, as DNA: TGCAGCGCCGGCCAGGGGGACGTCGATGGCTACACCTTC. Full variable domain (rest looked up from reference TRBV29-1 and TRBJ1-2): SAVISQKPSRDICQRGTSLTIQCQVDSQVTMMFWYRQQPGQSLTLIATANQGSEATYESGFVIDKFPISRPNLTFSTLTVSNMSPEDSSIYLCSAGQGDVDGYTFGSGTRLTVV.